This record looks at one T cell receptor beta chain sequence and its context. Original data processing: How many nucleated cells were present was estimated from reference gene primer amplification. Assay: immunoSEQ multiplex PCR; the TCRdb copy retains only in-frame clones and omits some. V and J calls and clone size come straight from that table; D and trimming were deduced from the DNA. The sample lists about 300,000 clones; roughly 80% were seen once. This CDR3 is built from 16 residues. Germline-derived CDR1 and CDR2 are MNHEY and SVGAGI. Trimming stripped 1 base from V and 0 bases from J, with 12 bases between. The data stem from a study of blood T cell repertoires in COVID-19. In the study overall: Donors in the United States, Italy and Spain gave samples during acute or convalescent COVID-19. Sources were T cells, B-cell-depleted T cells, or PBMCs; the material itself was cDNA or gDNA.

The specimen was peripheral blood. The receptor's source is a human donor with COVID-19, enrolled during active disease. The donor label of this sample is uncertain. The chain recombines TRBV6-5 with TRBJ1-2; no clear D gene. Here the CDR3 DNA reads TGTGCCAGCAGTTACTACTCTCACAGCTCTAACTATGGCTACACCTTC. Its protein product is CASSYYSHSSNYGYTF.